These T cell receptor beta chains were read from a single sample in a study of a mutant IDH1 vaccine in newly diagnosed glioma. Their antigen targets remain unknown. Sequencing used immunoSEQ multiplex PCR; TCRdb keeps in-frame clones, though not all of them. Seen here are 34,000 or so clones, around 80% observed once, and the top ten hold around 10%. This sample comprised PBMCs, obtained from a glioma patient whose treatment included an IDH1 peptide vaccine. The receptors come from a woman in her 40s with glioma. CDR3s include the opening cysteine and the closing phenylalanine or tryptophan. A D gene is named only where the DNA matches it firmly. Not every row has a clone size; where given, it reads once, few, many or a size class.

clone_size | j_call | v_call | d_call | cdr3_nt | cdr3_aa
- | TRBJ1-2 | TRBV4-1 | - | TGCGCCAGCAGCCAGCAGAGGGGCGAACGCGGCTACACCTTC | CASSQQRGERGYTF
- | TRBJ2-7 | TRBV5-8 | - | TGTGCCAGCAGCTTAGTAGGTTCGCCCTACGAGCAGTACTTC | CASSLVGSPYEQYF
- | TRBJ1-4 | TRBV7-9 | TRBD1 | TGTGCGCTGCCCGAGGGAGGGGGCCATGAAAAACTGTTTTTT | CALPEGGGHEKLFF
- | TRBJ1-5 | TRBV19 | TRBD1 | TGTGCCAGTTCCCTCAAGCGGGACAGGGGGGTTATGCCCCAGCATTTT | CASSLKRDRGVMPQHF
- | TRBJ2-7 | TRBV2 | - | TGTGCCAGCAGCCCCAGGGTAACCTACGAGCAGTACTTC | CASSPRVTYEQYF
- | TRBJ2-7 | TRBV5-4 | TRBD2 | TGTGCCAGCAGCCTCAGGACTAGCGGGGCTTACGAGCAGTACTTC | CASSLRTSGAYEQYF
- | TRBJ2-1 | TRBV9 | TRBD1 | TGTGCCAGCAGCAGGACAGGGTCCAATGAGCAGTTCTTC | CASSRTGSNEQFF
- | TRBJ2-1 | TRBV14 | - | TGTGCCAGCAGCCCACACTACAATGAGCAGTTCTTC | CASSPHYNEQFF
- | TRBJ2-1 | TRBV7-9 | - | TGTGCCAGCAGCTTAAGTGGGAGTTCATACAATGAGCAGTTCTTC | CASSLSGSSYNEQFF
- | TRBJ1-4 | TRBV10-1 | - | TGCGCCAGCAGCACAGGACCCCATGAAAAACTGTTTTTT | CASSTGPHEKLFF
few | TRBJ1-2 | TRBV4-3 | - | TGCGCCAGCAGCGCTTCCGGGACACTGAGTGTGGGCTACACCTTC | CASSASGTLSVGYTF
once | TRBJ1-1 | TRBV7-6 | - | TGTGCCAGCAGCTTAGCTTTGGGGGCAAACACTGAAGCTTTCTTT | CASSLALGANTEAFF
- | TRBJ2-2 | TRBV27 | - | TGTGCCAGCAGTCTCCCTCTGGGGGAGCTGTTTTTT | CASSLPLGELFF
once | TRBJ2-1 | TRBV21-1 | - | TGTGCCAGCAGCACGGAACTAGCGGGGAGAAGCTCCTACAATGAGCAGTTCTTC | CASSTELAGRSSYNEQFF
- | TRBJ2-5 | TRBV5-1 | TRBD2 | TGCGCCAGCAGCTACGGGGGGGCCGGCTTGGGAGAGACCCAGTACTTC | CASSYGGAGLGETQYF
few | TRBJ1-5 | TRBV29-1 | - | TGCAGCGTGGGAGAAAATAGCAATCAGCCCCAGCATTTT | CSVGENSNQPQHF
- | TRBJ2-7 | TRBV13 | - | TGTGCCAGCAGCTTAATGGCCAGTCCCAACGAGCAGTACTTC | CASSLMASPNEQYF
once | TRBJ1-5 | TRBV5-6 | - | TGTGCCAGCAGCTTGCTCGAGGACAGTTATCAGCCCCAGCATTTT | CASSLLEDSYQPQHF
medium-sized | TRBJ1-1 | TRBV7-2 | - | TGTGCCAGCAGCTTGGGGTCTTTGAGACGGAGCACTGAAGCTTTCTTT | CASSLGSLRRSTEAFF
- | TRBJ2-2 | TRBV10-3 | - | TGTGCCATCAGTGAGGGACAGAGCACCGGGGAGCTGTTTTTT | CAISEGQSTGELFF
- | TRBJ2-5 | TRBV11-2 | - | TGTGCCAGCAGCTTGCGCCGAGGAATTCCGGGACTGTTAGAAGAGACCCAGTACTTC | CASSLRRGIPGLLEETQYF
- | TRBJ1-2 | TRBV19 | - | TGTGCCAGTAGTTTTTTTCCGCCACCCTATGGCTACACCTTC | CASSFFPPPYGYTF
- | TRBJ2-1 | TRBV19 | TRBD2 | TGTGCCAGTAGTGACGGGACTAGCGGGAATGAGCAGTTCTTC | CASSDGTSGNEQFF
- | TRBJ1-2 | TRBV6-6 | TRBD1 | TGTGCCAGCAGTTACTCGTCAGGGGGCTATGGCTACACCTTC | CASSYSSGGYGYTF
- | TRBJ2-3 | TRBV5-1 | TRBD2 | TGCGCCAGCAGCCCAGGGACTAGCGGGGAAGATACGCAGTATTTT | CASSPGTSGEDTQYF
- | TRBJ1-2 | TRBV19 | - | TGTGCCAGTATAGGGGACTATGGCTACACCTTC | CASIGDYGYTF
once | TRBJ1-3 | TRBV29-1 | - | TGCAGCGGGACAACTGGAAACACCATATATTTT | CSGTTGNTIYF
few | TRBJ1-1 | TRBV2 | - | TGTGCCAGCAGTTGGACAGTGAACACTGAAGCTTTCTTT | CASSWTVNTEAFF
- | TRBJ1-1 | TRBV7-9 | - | TGTGCCAGCAGCTTAGGATCGGGTCACACTGAAGCTTTCTTT | CASSLGSGHTEAFF
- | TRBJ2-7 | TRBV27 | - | TGTGCCAGCAGTTTAGGGGCAGGGGACTACGAGCAGTACTTC | CASSLGAGDYEQYF